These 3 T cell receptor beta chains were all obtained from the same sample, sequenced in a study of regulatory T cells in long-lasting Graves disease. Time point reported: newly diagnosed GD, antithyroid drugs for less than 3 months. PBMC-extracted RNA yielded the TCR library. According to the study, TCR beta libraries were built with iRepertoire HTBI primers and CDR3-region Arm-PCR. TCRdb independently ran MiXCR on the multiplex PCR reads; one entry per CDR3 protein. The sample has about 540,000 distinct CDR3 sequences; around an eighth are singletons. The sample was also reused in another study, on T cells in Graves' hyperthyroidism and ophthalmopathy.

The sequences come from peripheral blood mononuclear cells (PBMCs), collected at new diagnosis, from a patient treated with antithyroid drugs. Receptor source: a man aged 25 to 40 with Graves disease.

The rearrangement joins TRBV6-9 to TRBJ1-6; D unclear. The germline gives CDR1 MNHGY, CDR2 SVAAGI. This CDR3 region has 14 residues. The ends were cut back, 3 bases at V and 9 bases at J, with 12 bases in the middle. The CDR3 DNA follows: TGTGCCAGCAGTTACGCAGAGGGCCGTTCACCCCTCCACTTT. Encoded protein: CASSYAEGRSPLHF.

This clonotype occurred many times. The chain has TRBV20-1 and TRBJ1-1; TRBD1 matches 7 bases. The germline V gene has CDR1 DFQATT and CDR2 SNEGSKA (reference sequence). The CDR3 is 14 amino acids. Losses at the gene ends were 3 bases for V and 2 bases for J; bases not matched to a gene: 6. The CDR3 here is CSASPGTANTEAFF. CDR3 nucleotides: TGCAGTGCTAGCCCCGGGACAGCTAACACTGAAGCTTTCTTT.

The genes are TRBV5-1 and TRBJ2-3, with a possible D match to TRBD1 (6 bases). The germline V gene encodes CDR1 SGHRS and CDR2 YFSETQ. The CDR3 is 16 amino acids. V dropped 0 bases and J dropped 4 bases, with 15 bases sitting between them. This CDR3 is CASSLGTGSGADTQYF. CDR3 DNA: TGCGCCAGCAGCTTGGGTACAGGGAGTGGGGCAGATACGCAGTATTTT.